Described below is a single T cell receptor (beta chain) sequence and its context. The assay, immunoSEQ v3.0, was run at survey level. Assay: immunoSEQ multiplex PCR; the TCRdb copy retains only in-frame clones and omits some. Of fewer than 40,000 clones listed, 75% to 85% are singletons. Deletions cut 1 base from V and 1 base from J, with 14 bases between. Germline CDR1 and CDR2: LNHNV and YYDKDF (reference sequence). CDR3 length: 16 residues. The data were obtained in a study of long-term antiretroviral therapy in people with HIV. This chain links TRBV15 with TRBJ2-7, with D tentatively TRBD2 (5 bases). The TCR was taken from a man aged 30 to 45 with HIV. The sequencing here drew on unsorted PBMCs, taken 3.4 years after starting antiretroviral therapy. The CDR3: CATSRGGGSPSYEQYF. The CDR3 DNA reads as TGTGCCACCAGCAGAGGTGGTGGGAGCCCTTCCTACGAGCAGTACTTC.